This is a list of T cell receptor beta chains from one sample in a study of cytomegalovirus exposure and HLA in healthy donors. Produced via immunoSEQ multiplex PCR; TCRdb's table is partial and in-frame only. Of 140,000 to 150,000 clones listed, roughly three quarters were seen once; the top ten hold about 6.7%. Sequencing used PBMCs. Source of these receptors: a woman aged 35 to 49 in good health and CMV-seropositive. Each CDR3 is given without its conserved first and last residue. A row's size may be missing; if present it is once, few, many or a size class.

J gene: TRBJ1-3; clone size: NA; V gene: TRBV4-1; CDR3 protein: ASSQDYRVTGNTIY
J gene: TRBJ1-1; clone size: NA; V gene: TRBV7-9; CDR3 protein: ASSASGVGDTEAF
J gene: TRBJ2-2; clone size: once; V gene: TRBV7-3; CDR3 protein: ASSLEGTAGELF
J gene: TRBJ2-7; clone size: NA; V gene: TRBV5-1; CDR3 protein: ASSSMGQGRNEQY
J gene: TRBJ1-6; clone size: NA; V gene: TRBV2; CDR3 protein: ASSEGDSSYNSPLH
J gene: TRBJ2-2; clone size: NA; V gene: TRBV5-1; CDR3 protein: ASSLAWTGDTGELF
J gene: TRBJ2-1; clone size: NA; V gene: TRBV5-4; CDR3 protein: AARLAGANPQYEQF
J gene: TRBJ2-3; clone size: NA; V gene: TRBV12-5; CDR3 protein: ASGLIASTDTQY
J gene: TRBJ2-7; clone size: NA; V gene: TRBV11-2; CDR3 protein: ASSTTGLYEQY
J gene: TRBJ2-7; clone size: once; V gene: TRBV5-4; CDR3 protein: ASSLASGVMSYEQY
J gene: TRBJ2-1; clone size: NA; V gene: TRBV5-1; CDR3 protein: ASSSRTGGGLNEQF
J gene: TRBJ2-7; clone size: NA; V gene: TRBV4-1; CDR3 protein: ASSSQLAGLDEQY
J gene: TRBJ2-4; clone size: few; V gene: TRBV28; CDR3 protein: ASLGTGESKNIQY
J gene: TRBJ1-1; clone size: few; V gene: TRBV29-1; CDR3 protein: SVGRDTEAF
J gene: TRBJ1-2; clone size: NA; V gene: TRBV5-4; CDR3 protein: ASSSGQRNGYT
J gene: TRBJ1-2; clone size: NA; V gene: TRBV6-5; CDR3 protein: ASRGTDLYGYT
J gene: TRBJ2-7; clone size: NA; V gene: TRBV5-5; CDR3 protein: ASSSGTGGYVFYEQY
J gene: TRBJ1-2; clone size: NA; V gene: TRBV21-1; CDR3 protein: ASDRGRGSYGYT
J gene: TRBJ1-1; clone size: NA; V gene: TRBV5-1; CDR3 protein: ASSSQGKGGMEAF
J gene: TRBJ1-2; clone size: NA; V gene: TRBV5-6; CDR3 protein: ASTPWRATYGYT